The T cell receptor (beta chain) described here comes from a study of shared clonotypes between healthy human individuals. Background on the study: Contributing individuals were a couple of females and a few males aged 18 to 49.

This CDR3 spans 14 amino acids. The V end was cut by 8 bases, the J end by 5 bases, with 20 bases between. Germline V gene sequence: CDR1 SQVTM, CDR2 ANQGSEA. Evenly divided among several immunoSEQ plates was the genomic DNA of each subset. Sequencing on ten immunoSEQ deep assay plates was performed for unsorted PBMC DNA. Here immunoSEQ multiplex PCR was the method, and the copy in TCRdb shows in-frame clones only, minus some. The profile covers 400,000 to 500,000 clones, with around 80% appearing a single time and approximately 12% taken by the ten largest. The rearrangement links TRBV29-1 to TRBJ2-3; weak D call: TRBD1 (6 bases). This sequence was found in a woman aged 35 to 49 in good health. Some clones in this sample may be carry-over from other donors' samples. The sequencing sample was made of PBMCs. The CDR3 sequence: CSSGELEGGDTQYF. CDR3 in DNA: TGCAGCTCCGGGGAGCTAGAAGGGGGAGATACGCAGTATTTT.